These 9 T cell receptor beta chains were sequenced from one sample in a study of CD8+ T cells in alopecia areata. Regarding treatment: oral pan-JAK inhibitor, 5-10 mg twice daily. RNA, once extracted, was reverse transcribed into cDNA for use as the sequencing template. Measured with immunoSEQ multiplex PCR; TCRdb has only the in-frame clones, and not every one. The sample includes under 150,000 clones, 55% to 60% seen only once; the top ten take around 3.4%. Sequenced here: CD4+ T cells sorted from blood, sampled at week 24, from a patient treated with tofacitinib. Source of these receptors: a human donor with alopecia areata.

This chain joins TRBV30 and TRBJ1-1; no firm D call. Germline assignment: CDR1 GTSNPN and CDR2 SVGIG (reference sequence). The CDR3 length is 13 residues. The ends were cut back, 0 bases at V and 3 bases at J, with 8 bases in the middle. The CDR3 sequence: CAWSVSTDTEAFF. The CDR3 DNA reads as TGTGCCTGGAGTGTATCTACCGACACTGAAGCTTTCTTT.

This chain links TRBV29-1 with TRBJ2-7; TRBD1 matches at 11 bases. Per germline, CDR1 SQVTM and CDR2 ANQGSEA. The CDR3 sequence is 14 residues long. V shed 4 bases, J shed 1 base, and the junction held 3 bases outside the gene matches. CDR3 in DNA: TGCAGCGTTGGAGGGACAGGGGGTTCCTACGAGCAGTACTTC. Translated: CSVGGTGGSYEQYF.

V usage is TRBV30 and J usage is TRBJ2-7; unclear D gene. The V gene lost 2 bases and the J gene lost 6 bases, with 11 bases spanning the gap. Germline loops: CDR1 GTSNPN, CDR2 SVGIG (reference sequence). This CDR3 has 12 residues. CDR3 DNA: TGTGCCTGGAGTTCAGGAGTTGGCGAGCAGTACTTC. This translates into CAWSSGVGEQYF. The variable domain in full, with the rest retrieved from reference TRBV30 and TRBJ2-7, is SQTIHQWPATLVQPVGSPLSLECTVEGTSNPNLYWYRQAAGRGLQLLFYSVGIGQISSEVPQNLSASRPQDRQFILSSKKLLLSDSGFYLCAWSSGVGEQYFGPGTRLTVT.

In DNA, the CDR3 is TGTGCCAGCACGGGACTAGCGGGACCTGATACGCAGTATTTT. Encoded protein: CASTGLAGPDTQYF. The chain couples TRBV2 to TRBJ2-3, with 13 bases fitting TRBD2. This CDR3 spans 14 amino acids. V shed 7 bases and J 6 bases; nucleotides not matched to a gene: 4. In germline, CDR1 is SNHLY, CDR2 FYNNEI. The variable domain in full, completed from reference TRBV2 and TRBJ2-3, reads EPEVTQTPSHQVTQMGQEVILRCVPISNHLYFYWYRQILGQKVEFLVSFYNNEISEKSEIFDDQFSVERPDGSNFTLKIRSTKLEDSAMYFCASTGLAGPDTQYFGPGTRLTVL.

J is TRBJ1-3 and V is TRBV11-2; TRBD1 aligns across 9 bases. The CDR3 sequence is 16 residues long. CDR1 and CDR2 from the germline V gene are SGHAT and FQNNGV. Trimming cost V 5 bases and J 0 bases; bases outside gene matches: 5. CDR3 region: CASSRGTGYSGNTIYF. The CDR3 region has the DNA TGTGCCAGCAGCAGAGGGACAGGGTACTCTGGAAACACCATATATTTT.

There are a few counts of this clone. V gene TRBV7-9 combines with J gene TRBJ2-5; no clear D. Germline V CDR1 and CDR2: SEHNR, FQNEAQ (reference sequence). This CDR3 contains 12 residues. Trimming stripped 0 bases from V and 4 bases from J, with 3 bases between. CDR3: CASSLARETQYF. DNA of the CDR3: TGTGCCAGCAGCTTAGCGCGAGAGACCCAGTACTTC.

V gene TRBV5-4 combines with J gene TRBJ2-5; D unclear. The V end lost 1 base, the J end lost 2 bases, and 12 bases lay between the germline ends. The CDR3 has 15 amino acids. The germline V gene has CDR1 SGHNT and CDR2 YYREEE (reference sequence). This chain's CDR3 is CASSLNVKSQETQYF. CDR3 DNA: TGTGCCAGCAGCTTGAACGTCAAGAGTCAAGAGACCCAGTACTTC.

CDR3 protein: CASSPGLNGDTQYF. The CDR3 nucleotides read TGTGCCAGCTCACCGGGACTCAATGGGGATACGCAGTATTTT. The J gene is TRBJ2-3, the V gene TRBV18, with D perhaps TRBD2 (6 bases). Germline CDR1 reads KGHSH; CDR2 reads LQKENI. V was cut by 3 bases and J by 6 bases, with 13 bases left in between. This CDR3 comprises 14 residues. Using reference TRBV18 and TRBJ2-3 for the parts outside the CDR3, the full variable domain is NAGVMQNPRHLVRRRGQEARLRCSPMKGHSHVYWYRQLPEEGLKFMVYLQKENIIDESGMPKERFSAEFPKEGPSILRIQQVVRGDSAAYFCASSPGLNGDTQYFGPGTRLTVL.

The chain recombines TRBV15 with TRBJ1-1; 9 bases are a match to TRBD1. V was clipped by 5 bases and J by 1 base; unmatched bases: 5. CDR1 is LNHNV and CDR2 is YYDKDF in the germline V gene (reference sequence). The CDR3 runs 15 residues. The CDR3 sequence: CATSRRTGANTEAFF. DNA for the CDR3: TGTGCCACCAGCCGGCGGACAGGGGCGAACACTGAAGCTTTCTTT.